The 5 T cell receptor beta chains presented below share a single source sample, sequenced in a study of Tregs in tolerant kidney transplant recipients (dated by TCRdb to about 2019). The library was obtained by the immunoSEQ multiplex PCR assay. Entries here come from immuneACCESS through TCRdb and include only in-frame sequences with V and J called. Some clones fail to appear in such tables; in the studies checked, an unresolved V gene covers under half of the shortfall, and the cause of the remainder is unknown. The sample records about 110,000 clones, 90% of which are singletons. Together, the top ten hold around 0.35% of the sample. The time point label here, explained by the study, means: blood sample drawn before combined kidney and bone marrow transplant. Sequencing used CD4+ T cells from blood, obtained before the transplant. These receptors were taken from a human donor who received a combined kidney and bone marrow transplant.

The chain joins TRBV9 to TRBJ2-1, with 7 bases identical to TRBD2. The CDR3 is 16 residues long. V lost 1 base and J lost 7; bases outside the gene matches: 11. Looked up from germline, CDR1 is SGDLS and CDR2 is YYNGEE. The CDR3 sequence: CASSVSEGGPQNEQFF. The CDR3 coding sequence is TGTGCCAGCAGCGTATCCGAGGGAGGGCCGCAGAATGAGCAGTTCTTC. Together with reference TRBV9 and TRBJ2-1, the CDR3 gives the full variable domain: DSGVTQTPKHLITATGQRVTLRCSPRSGDLSVYWYQQSLDQGLQFLIQYYNGEERAKGNILERFSAQQFPDLHSELNLSSLELGDSALYFCASSVSEGGPQNEQFFGPGTRLTVL.

Written as DNA, the CDR3 is TGTGCCAGCAGCTCGCCACCCACTAGCGGGAGGGAAAATGAGCAGTTCTTC. Protein: CASSSPPTSGRENEQFF. J is TRBJ2-1 and V is TRBV7-2; TRBD2 agrees at 13 bases. CDR1 is SGHTA, CDR2 FQGNSA, per germline. Trimming at V came to 4 bases and at J to 7 bases, leaving 10 bases not matched to a gene. This CDR3 is built from 17 residues. Based on the CDR3 plus reference TRBV7-2 and TRBJ2-1, the full variable domain is GAGVSQSPSNKVTEKGKDVELRCDPISGHTALYWYRQSLGQGLEFLIYFQGNSAPDKSGLPSDRFSAERTGGSVSTLTIQRTQQEDSAVYLCASSSPPTSGRENEQFFGPGTRLTVL.

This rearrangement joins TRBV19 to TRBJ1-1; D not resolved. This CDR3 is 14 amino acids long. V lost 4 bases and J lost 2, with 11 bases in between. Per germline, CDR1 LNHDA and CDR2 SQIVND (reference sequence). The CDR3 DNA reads TGTGCCAGTAGTAGGGCGATGAAAAACACTGAAGCTTTCTTT. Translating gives CASSRAMKNTEAFF.

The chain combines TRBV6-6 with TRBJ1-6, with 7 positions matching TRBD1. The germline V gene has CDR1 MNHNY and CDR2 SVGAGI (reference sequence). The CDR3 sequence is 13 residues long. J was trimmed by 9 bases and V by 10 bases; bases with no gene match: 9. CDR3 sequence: CATGDSLGSPLHF. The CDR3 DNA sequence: TGTGCCACTGGGGACAGCCTCGGTTCACCCCTCCACTTT.

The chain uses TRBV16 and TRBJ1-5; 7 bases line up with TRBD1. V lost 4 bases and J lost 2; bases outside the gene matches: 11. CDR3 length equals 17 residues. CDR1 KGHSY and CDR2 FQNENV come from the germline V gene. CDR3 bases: TGTGCCAGCAGCCGAAATTACAGGGGCGAAGGCAATCAGCCCCAGCATTTT. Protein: CASSRNYRGEGNQPQHF.